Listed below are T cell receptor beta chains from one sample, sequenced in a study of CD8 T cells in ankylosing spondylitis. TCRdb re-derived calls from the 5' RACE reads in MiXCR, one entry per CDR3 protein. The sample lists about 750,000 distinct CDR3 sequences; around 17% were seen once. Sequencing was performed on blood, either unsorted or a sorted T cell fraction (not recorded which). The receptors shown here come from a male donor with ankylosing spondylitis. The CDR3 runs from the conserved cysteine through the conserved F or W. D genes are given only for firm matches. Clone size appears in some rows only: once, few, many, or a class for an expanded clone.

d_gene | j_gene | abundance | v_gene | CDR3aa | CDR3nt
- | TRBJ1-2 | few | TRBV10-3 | CAISEGSNYGYTF | TGTGCCATCAGTGAGGGCAGTAACTATGGCTACACCTTC
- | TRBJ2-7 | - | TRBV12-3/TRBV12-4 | CASSGQGGFYEQYF | TGTGCCAGTTCAGGGCAGGGTGGGTTCTACGAGCAGTACTTC
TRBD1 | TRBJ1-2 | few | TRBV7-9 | CASSLTGTGDGYTF | TGTGCCAGCAGCCTCACCGGGACAGGAGATGGCTACACCTTC
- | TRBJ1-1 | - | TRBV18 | CASSPSQKNTEAFF | TGTGCCAGCTCACCTTCGCAGAAGAACACTGAAGCTTTCTTT
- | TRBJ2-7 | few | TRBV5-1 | CASSLVGGDSYEQYF | TGCGCCAGCAGCTTGGTTGGGGGAGATTCCTACGAGCAGTACTTC
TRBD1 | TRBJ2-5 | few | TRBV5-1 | CASSYQGVEETQYF | TGCGCCAGCAGCTATCAGGGGGTCGAAGAGACCCAGTACTTC
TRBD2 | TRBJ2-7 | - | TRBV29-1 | CSVVAGGLVYEQYF | TGCAGCGTCGTAGCGGGAGGGTTGGTCTACGAGCAGTACTTC
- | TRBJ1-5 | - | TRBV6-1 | CASSEGEGGQPQHF | TGTGCCAGCAGTGAAGGAGAGGGGGGTCAGCCCCAGCATTTT
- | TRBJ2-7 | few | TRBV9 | CASSVEGSPYEQYF | TGTGCCAGCAGCGTAGAGGGTTCTCCATACGAGCAGTACTTC
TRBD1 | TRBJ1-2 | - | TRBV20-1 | CSARGRQGSIGGYTF | TGCAGTGCTAGAGGCCGACAGGGAAGTATAGGTGGCTACACCTTC
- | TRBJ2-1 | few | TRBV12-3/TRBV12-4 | CASSRVPEGYNEQFF | TGTGCCAGCAGCCGGGTTCCAGAAGGCTACAATGAGCAGTTCTTC
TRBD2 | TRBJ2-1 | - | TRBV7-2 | CASSLVLTSGPYNEQFF | TGTGCCAGCAGCTTAGTGCTCACTAGCGGACCCTACAATGAGCAGTTCTTC
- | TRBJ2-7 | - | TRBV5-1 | CASSLGQRSSYEQYF | TGCGCCAGCAGCTTGGGGCAGAGGAGCTCCTACGAGCAGTACTTC
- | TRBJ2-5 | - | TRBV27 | CASSFGAVEGTQYF | TGTGCCAGCAGTTTCGGGGCAGTTGAGGGGACCCAGTACTTC
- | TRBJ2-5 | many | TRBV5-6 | CASSFYRQETQYF | TGTGCCAGCAGCTTTTATAGACAAGAGACCCAGTACTTC
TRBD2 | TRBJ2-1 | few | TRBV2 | CASSGTSGGRLDEQFF | TGTGCCAGCAGTGGGACTAGCGGGGGGAGATTGGATGAGCAGTTCTTC
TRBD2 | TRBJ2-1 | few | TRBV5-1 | CASSDSTSGGNNEQFF | TGCGCCAGCAGCGACTCGACTAGCGGGGGAAACAATGAGCAGTTCTTC
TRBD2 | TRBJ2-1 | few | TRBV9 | CASSASGTSAYNEQFF | TGTGCCAGCAGCGCCTCCGGGACTAGCGCTTACAATGAGCAGTTCTTC
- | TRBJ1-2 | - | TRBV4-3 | CASSQDRTAFYGYTF | TGCGCCAGCAGCCAAGATAGGACAGCTTTCTATGGCTACACCTTC
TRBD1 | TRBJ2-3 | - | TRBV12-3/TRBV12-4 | CASSNLDRGRTDTQYF | TGTGCCAGCAGTAACTTGGACAGGGGAAGGACAGATACGCAGTATTTT
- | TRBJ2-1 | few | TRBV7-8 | CASSFSRANEQFF | TGTGCCAGCAGCTTCAGCAGGGCTAATGAGCAGTTCTTC
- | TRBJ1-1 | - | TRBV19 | CATKVERRGTEAFF | TGTGCCACTAAGGTTGAGCGGCGGGGCACTGAAGCTTTCTTT
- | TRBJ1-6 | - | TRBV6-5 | CASSYSGDSPLRF | TGTGCCAGCAGTTACTCCGGGGATTCACCCCTCCGCTTT
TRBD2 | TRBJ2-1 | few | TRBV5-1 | CASSFRAGGNEQFF | TGCGCCAGCAGCTTCAGAGCGGGGGGCAATGAGCAGTTCTTC
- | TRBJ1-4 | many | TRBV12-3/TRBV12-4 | CASSEDGVSWGKLFF | TGTGCCAGCAGTGAGGACGGCGTCTCCTGGGGAAAACTGTTTTTT
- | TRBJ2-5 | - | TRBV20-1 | CSARASASETQYF | TGCAGTGCTAGAGCGTCAGCGAGCGAGACCCAGTACTTC
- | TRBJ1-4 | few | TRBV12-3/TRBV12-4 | CASSPGASIVNEKLFF | TGTGCCAGCAGCCCCGGGGCATCCATTGTCAATGAAAAACTGTTTTTT
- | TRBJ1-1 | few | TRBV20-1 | CSASLGQNTEAFF | TGCAGTGCTAGCCTGGGACAGAACACTGAAGCTTTCTTT
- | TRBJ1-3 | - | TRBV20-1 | CSVAGTLSGNTIYF | TGCAGTGTAGCGGGAACTCTATCTGGAAACACCATATATTTT
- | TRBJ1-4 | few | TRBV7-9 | CASSRGREKLFF | TGTGCCAGCAGCCGAGGGAGGGAAAAACTGTTTTTT
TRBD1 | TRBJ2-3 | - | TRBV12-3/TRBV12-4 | CASSLGRGQGLTDTQYF | TGTGCCAGCAGTTTGGGGCGGGGACAGGGGCTCACAGATACGCAGTATTTT
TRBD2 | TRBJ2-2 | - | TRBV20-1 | CSAREVEREGGELFF | TGCAGTGCCCGTGAAGTAGAGCGGGAGGGCGGGGAGCTGTTTTTT
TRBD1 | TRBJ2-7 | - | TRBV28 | CASRTGGGSYEQYF | TGTGCCAGCAGGACAGGGGGCGGCTCCTACGAGCAGTACTTC
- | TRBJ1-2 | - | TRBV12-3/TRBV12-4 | CASSPWGDGYGYTF | TGTGCCAGCAGTCCTTGGGGGGATGGCTATGGCTACACCTTC
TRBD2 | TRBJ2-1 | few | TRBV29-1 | CSVDQWTSGEQFF | TGCAGCGTGGACCAATGGACTAGCGGTGAGCAGTTCTTC
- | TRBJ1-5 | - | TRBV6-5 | CASSYSIGFQPQHF | TGTGCCAGCAGTTACTCGATTGGGTTTCAGCCCCAGCATTTT
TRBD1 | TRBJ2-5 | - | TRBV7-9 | CASSFGQGEDETQYF | TGTGCCAGCAGCTTTGGACAGGGCGAGGACGAGACCCAGTACTTC
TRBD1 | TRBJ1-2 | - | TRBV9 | CASSVGTGGDGYTF | TGTGCCAGCAGCGTAGGGACAGGGGGCGATGGCTACACCTTC
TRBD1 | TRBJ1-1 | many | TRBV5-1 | CASSTGTGRNTEAFF | TGCGCCAGCAGCACTGGGACAGGCCGTAACACTGAAGCTTTCTTT